This passage covers 14 T cell receptor beta chains from one sample sequenced in a study of cytomegalovirus exposure and HLA in healthy donors. PCR was performed using 60 Vbeta and 13 Jbeta primers. Assay: immunoSEQ multiplex PCR; the TCRdb copy retains only in-frame clones and omits some. The data contain approximately 140,000 clones, roughly 78% of them singletons. Sequenced sample: PBMCs. These receptors were taken from a middle-aged man in good health and CMV-seropositive.

The chain is built from TRBV4-2 and TRBJ2-6; the D is unclear. The CDR3 extends over 16 amino acids. Trimming pared 1 base from V and 2 bases from J, leaving 9 bases between. Germline V gives CDR1 LGHNA, CDR2 YNFKEQ. CDR3 protein: CASSQARGPGANVLTF. The CDR3 DNA sequence: TGTGCCAGCAGCCAAGCTCGTGGGCCTGGGGCCAACGTCCTGACTTTC.

The V call is TRBV4-1, the J call TRBJ1-2, with 8 bases that match TRBD1. The V segment lost 5 bases and the J segment 1 base; nucleotides outside the gene matches: 12. CDR1 is MGHRA, CDR2 YSYEKL, per germline. The CDR3 covers 17 residues. The CDR3 reads CASSFRPDRAYNYGYTF. The DNA of the CDR3 is TGCGCCAGCAGCTTTCGACCGGACAGGGCATATAACTATGGCTACACCTTC.

The table lists this clone with a count of one. Other DNA sequences within the sample encode an identical CDR3. V usage is TRBV5-1 and J usage is TRBJ1-2; D possibly corresponds to TRBD1 (6 bases). CDR3 length: 14 amino acids. Trimming cost V 0 bases and J 2 bases, with 8 bases left between them. Germline-derived CDR1 and CDR2 are SGHRS and YFSETQ. This chain's CDR3 is CASSLDRVNYGYTF. The CDR3 nucleotides read TGCGCCAGCAGCTTGGACAGGGTGAACTATGGCTACACCTTC. The whole variable domain, remainder taken from reference TRBV5-1 and TRBJ1-2, is KAGVTQTPRYLIKTRGQQVTLSCSPISGHRSVSWYQQTPGQGLQFLFEYFSETQRNKGNFPGRFSGRQFSNSRSEMNVSTLELGDSALYLCASSLDRVNYGYTFGSGTRLTVV.

This chain connects TRBV5-1 to TRBJ2-1, with D perhaps TRBD1 (7 bases). Per the germline V gene, CDR1 is SGHRS and CDR2 is YFSETQ. V shed 4 bases and J shed 2 bases, with 13 bases lying between them. The CDR3 is 15 amino acids. CDR3 residues: CASSLRGETYNEQFF. DNA for the CDR3: TGCGCCAGCAGCCTCAGGGGGGAGACCTACAATGAGCAGTTCTTC.

The rearrangement uses TRBV30 and TRBJ2-7; 8 bases agree with TRBD1. Looked up from germline, CDR1 is GTSNPN and CDR2 is SVGIG (reference sequence). This CDR3 comprises 14 residues. V was clipped by 5 bases and J by 5 bases; unmatched bases: 11. DNA for the CDR3: TGTGCCTGGGGCCGGACAGGGATAATAGACGAGCAGTACTTC. Translating it yields CAWGRTGIIDEQYF.

The chain uses TRBV7-8 and TRBJ1-5, with 10 bases fitting TRBD1. The germline gives CDR1 SGHVS, CDR2 FQNEAQ. The CDR3 loop spans 17 amino acids. The trim removed 4 bases at V and 3 bases at J, leaving 9 bases unmatched. The CDR3: CASSSRTGGFANQPQHF. As DNA, the CDR3 is TGTGCCAGCAGCTCCCGGACAGGGGGTTTTGCCAATCAGCCCCAGCATTTT.

The chain is built from TRBV5-1 and TRBJ2-7; 9 bases align to TRBD2. Trimming at V came to 0 bases and at J to 9 bases, leaving 7 bases not matched to a gene. From germline, CDR1 is SGHRS and CDR2 YFSETQ. The CDR3 totals 14 residues. The CDR3 DNA is TGCGCCAGCAGCTTGGAGACTAGCGGACTAGGGCAGTACTTC. It yields the protein CASSLETSGLGQYF. Supplemented by reference TRBV5-1 and TRBJ2-7, the full variable domain reads KAGVTQTPRYLIKTRGQQVTLSCSPISGHRSVSWYQQTPGQGLQFLFEYFSETQRNKGNFPGRFSGRQFSNSRSEMNVSTLELGDSALYLCASSLETSGLGQYFGPGTRLTVT.

The chain couples TRBV5-4 to TRBJ2-1, with 12 nucleotides matching TRBD1. Germline V gene sequence: CDR1 SGHNT, CDR2 YYREEE (reference sequence). CDR3 length: 15 residues. V dropped 3 bases and J dropped 9; count of bases not matched to a gene: 7. This chain's CDR3 is CASSSPGQGASEQFF. DNA of the CDR3: TGTGCCAGCAGCTCGCCGGGACAGGGGGCCAGTGAGCAGTTCTTC.

This chain connects TRBV19 to TRBJ2-1, with 9 positions matching TRBD1. Germline V gene lookup returns CDR1 LNHDA and CDR2 SQIVND (reference sequence). The V and J ends lost 6 bases and 6 bases, in that order; junction bases with no gene match: 6. The CDR3 totals 14 residues. CDR3 DNA sequence: TGTGCCAGTAGAGACAGGGGGATGGTCAATGAGCAGTTCTTC. This translates into CASRDRGMVNEQFF.

This sequence joins TRBV5-8 and TRBJ1-1; D not resolved. The CDR3 sequence is 14 residues long. Germline CDR1 is SGHTS and CDR2 is YDEGEE. Between the trimmed V and J ends, which lost 0 bases and 0 bases, there was a span of 6 bases. DNA for the CDR3: TGTGCCAGCAGCTTGGGCGTAGTGAACACTGAAGCTTTCTTT. Protein product: CASSLGVVNTEAFF.

The CDR3 DNA is TGTGCCAGCAGCTTAGGAGGCGGGAGAGGCGAGACCCAGTACTTC. It is translated as CASSLGGGRGETQYF. The chain recombines TRBV11-2 with TRBJ2-5, with 7 bases identical to TRBD2. The CDR3 is 15 residues long. V shed 1 base, J shed 5 bases, and the junction held 7 bases outside the gene matches. Per the germline V gene, CDR1 is SGHAT and CDR2 is FQNNGV.

This chain uses TRBV7-9 with TRBJ1-6; a weak D match, TRBD1 (6 bases). This CDR3 region has 18 residues. Between the trimmed V and J ends, which lost 0 bases and 2 bases, there was a span of 14 bases. In germline, CDR1 is SEHNR, CDR2 FQNEAQ (reference sequence). CDR3 in DNA: TGTGCCAGCAGCTTAGCTCGGCAGGGGAGAACCTATAATTCACCCCTCCACTTT. This sequence encodes CASSLARQGRTYNSPLHF.

The V call is TRBV28, the J call TRBJ2-5; 7 nucleotides match TRBD1. V lost 5 bases and J lost 2; bases outside the gene matches: 8. The CDR3 covers 15 residues. CDR1 is MDHEN, CDR2 SYDVKM, per germline. As DNA, the CDR3 is TGTGCCAGCAGTGCCAGGGGGACCCAACAAGAGACCCAGTACTTC. Residues: CASSARGTQQETQYF.

The V and J genes are TRBV28 and TRBJ1-5; a possible D gene is TRBD1 (6 bases). The V gene lost 2 bases and the J gene lost 6 bases, with 11 bases spanning the gap. In germline, CDR1 is MDHEN, CDR2 SYDVKM. This CDR3 spans 14 amino acids. The CDR3 is CASSLVGGRQPQHF. DNA of the CDR3: TGTGCCAGCAGTTTAGTAGGGGGTCGTCAGCCCCAGCATTTT. The full variable domain, with the rest looked up from reference TRBV28 and TRBJ1-5, is DVKVTQSSRYLVKRTGEKVFLECVQDMDHENMFWYRQDPGLGLRLIYFSYDVKMKEKGDIPEGYSVSREKKERFSLILESASTNQTSMYLCASSLVGGRQPQHFGDGTRLSIL.